This T cell receptor beta chain comes out of a study of early T cells in non-severe SARS-CoV-2 infection. The overall study: Unsorted whole blood bulk RNA was sequenced, with unpaired chains.

This clonotype has at least ten counts. Trimming shortened V by 6 bases and J by 6 bases, and 9 bases separated the two germline ends. The germline V gene encodes CDR1 MDHEN and CDR2 SYDVKM. This CDR3 contains 12 residues. Individual cDNA molecules received unique molecular identifiers. TCRdb analysed the 5' RACE reads with MiXCR anew, one entry per CDR3 protein. This sample has roughly 30,000 distinct CDR3 sequences, with 5% to 6.5% found just once. This sequence was found in an adult who was a healthcare worker with PCR-confirmed SARS-CoV-2 infection or an uninfected control (not recorded which). This specimen consisted of whole blood, obtained at baseline. The chain links TRBV28 to TRBJ2-1; D is possibly TRBD1 (6 bases). In DNA, the CDR3 is TGTGCCAGCAGCACAGGGTTCAATGAGCAGTTCTTC. Protein sequence: CASSTGFNEQFF.